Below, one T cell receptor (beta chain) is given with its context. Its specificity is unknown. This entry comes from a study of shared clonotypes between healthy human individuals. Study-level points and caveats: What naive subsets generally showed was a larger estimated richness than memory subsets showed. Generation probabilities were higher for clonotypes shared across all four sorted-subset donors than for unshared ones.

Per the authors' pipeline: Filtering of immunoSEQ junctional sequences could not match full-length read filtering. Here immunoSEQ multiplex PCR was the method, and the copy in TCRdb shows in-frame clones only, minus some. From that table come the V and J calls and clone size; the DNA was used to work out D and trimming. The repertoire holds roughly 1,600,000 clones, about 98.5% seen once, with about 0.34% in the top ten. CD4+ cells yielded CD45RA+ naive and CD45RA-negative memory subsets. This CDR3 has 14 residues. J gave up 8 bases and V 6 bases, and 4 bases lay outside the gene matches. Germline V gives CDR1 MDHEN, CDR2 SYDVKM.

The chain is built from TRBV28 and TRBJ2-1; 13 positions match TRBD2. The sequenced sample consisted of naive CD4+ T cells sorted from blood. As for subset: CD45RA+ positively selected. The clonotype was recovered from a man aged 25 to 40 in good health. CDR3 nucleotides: TGTGCCAGCAGACTAGCGGGAGGGTGGGATGAGCAGTTCTTC. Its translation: CASRLAGGWDEQFF. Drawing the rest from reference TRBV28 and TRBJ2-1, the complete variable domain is DVKVTQSSRYLVKRTGEKVFLECVQDMDHENMFWYRQDPGLGLRLIYFSYDVKMKEKGDIPEGYSVSREKKERFSLILESASTNQTSMYLCASRLAGGWDEQFFGPGTRLTVL.